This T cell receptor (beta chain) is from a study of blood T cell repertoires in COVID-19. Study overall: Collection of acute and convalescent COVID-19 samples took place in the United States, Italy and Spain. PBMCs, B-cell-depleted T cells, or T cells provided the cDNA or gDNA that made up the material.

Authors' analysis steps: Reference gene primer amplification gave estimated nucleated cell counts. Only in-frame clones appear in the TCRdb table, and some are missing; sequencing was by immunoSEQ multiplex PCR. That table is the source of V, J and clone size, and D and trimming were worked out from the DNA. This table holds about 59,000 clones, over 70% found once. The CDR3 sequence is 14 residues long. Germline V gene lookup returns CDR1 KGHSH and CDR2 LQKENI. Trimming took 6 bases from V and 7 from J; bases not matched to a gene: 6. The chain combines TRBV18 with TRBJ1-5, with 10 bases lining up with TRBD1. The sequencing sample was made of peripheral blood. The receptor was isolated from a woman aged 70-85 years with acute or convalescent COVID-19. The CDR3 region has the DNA TGTGCCAGCTCGCCGGGACAGGGGATACAGCCCCAGCATTTT. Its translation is CASSPGQGIQPQHF. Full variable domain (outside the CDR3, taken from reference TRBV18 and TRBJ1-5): NAGVMQNPRHLVRRRGQEARLRCSPMKGHSHVYWYRQLPEEGLKFMVYLQKENIIDESGMPKERFSAEFPKEGPSILRIQQVVRGDSAAYFCASSPGQGIQPQHFGDGTRLSIL.